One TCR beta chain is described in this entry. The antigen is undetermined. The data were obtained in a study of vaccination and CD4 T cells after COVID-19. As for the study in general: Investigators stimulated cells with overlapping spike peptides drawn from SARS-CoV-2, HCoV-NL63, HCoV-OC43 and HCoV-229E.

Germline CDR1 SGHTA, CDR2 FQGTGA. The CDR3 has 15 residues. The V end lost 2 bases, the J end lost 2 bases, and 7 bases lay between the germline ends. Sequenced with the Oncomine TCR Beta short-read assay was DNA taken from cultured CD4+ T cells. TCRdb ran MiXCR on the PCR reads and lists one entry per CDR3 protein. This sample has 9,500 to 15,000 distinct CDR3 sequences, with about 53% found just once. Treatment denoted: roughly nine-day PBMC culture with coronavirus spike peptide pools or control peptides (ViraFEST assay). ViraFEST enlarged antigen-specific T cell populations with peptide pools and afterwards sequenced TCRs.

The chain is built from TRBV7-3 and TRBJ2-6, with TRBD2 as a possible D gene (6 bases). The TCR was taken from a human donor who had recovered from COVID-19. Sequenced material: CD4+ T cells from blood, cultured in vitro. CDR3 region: CASSLGGPGANVLTF. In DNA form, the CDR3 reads TGTGCCAGCAGCTTAGGAGGGCCTGGGGCCAACGTCCTGACTTTC.